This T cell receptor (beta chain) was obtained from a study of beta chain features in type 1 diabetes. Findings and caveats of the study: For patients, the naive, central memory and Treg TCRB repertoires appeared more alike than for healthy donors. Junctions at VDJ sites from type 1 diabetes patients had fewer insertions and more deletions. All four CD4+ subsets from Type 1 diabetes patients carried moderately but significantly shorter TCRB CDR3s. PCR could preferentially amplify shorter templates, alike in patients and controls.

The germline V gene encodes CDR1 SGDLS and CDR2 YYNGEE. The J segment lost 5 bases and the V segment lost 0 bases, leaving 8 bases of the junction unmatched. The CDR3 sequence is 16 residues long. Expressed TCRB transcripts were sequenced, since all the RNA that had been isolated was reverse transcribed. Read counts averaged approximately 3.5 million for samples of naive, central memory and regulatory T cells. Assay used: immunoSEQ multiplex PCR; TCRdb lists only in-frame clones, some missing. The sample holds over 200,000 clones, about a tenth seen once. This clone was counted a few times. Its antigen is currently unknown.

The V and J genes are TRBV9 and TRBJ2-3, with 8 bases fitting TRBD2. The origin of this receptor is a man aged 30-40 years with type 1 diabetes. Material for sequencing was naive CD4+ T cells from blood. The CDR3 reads CASSVDRWLAGDTQYF. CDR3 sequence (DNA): TGTGCCAGCAGCGTAGATCGGTGGCTAGCGGGAGATACGCAGTATTTT.